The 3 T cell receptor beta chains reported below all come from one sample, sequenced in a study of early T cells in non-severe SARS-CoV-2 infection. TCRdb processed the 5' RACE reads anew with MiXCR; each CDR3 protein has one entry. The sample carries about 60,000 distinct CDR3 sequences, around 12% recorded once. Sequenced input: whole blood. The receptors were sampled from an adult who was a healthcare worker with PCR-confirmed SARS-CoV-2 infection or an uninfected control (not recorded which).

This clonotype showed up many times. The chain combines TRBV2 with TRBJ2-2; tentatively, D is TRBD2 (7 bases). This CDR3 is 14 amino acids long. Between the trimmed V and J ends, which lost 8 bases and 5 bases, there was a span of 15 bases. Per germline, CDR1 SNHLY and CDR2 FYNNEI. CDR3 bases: TGTGCCAGCGAACGGGGGGCGCAAACCGGGGAGCTGTTTTTT. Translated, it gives CASERGAQTGELFF.

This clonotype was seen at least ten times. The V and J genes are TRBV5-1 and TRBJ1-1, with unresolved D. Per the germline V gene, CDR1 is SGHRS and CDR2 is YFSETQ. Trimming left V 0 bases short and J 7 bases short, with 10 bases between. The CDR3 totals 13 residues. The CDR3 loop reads CASSLALSDEAFF. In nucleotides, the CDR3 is TGCGCCAGCAGCTTGGCATTGTCAGATGAAGCTTTCTTT.

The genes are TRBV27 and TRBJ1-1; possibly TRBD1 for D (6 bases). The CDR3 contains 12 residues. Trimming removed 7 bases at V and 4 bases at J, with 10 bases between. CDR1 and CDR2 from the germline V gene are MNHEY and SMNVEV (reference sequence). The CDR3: CASMVGGTEAFF. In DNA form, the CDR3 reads TGTGCCAGCATGGTAGGGGGCACTGAAGCTTTCTTT.